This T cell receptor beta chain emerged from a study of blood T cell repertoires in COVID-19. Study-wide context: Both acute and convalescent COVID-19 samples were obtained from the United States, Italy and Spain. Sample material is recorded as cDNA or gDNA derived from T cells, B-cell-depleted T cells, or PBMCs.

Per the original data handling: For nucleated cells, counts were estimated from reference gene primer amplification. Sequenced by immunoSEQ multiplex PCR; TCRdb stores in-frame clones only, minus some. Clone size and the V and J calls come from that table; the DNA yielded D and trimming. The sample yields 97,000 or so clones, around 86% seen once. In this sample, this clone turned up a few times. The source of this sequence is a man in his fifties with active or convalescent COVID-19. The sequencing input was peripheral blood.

CDR3 coding DNA: TGTGCCAGCAGCGGGGACAATCAGCCCCAGCATTTT. Protein sequence: CASSGDNQPQHF. The V gene is TRBV6-6, the J gene TRBJ1-5; D is uncertain. The CDR3 is 12 amino acids. Germline-derived CDR1 and CDR2 are MNHNY and SVGAGI (reference sequence). Trimming shortened V by 6 bases and J by 3 bases, and 6 bases separated the two germline ends.